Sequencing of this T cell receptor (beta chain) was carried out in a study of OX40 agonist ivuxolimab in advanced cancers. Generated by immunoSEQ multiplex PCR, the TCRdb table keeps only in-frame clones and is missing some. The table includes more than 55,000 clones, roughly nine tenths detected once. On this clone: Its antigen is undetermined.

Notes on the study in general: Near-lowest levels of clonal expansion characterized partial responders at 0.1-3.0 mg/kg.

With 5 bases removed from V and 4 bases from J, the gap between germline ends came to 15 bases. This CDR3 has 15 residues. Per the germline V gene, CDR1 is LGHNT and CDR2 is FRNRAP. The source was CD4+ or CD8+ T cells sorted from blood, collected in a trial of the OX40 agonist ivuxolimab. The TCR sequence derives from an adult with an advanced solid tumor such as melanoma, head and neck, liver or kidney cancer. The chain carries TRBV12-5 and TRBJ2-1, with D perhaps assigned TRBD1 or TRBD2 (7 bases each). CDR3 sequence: CASGPRGGGYNEQFF. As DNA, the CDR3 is TGTGCTAGTGGTCCCAGGGGGGGCGGGTACAATGAGCAGTTCTTC.